What follows are 2 T cell receptor beta chains derived from one specimen sequenced in a study of blood T cell repertoires in COVID-19. Data came from immunoSEQ multiplex PCR; TCRdb stores just in-frame clones and leaves some out. The sample shows about 280,000 clones, around 86% of them seen only once. Sequencing input: peripheral blood. These receptor sequences come from a woman aged 30 to 39 who had recovered from COVID-19.

The chain recombines TRBV5-1 with TRBJ1-2, with 7 bases aligning to TRBD1. The germline V gene encodes CDR1 SGHRS and CDR2 YFSETQ. The CDR3 spans 16 residues. V dropped 2 bases and J dropped 0; count of bases not matched to a gene: 7. CDR3 sequence reads: CASSFHRDRPNYGYTF. The CDR3 nucleotides are TGCGCCAGCAGCTTTCACCGGGACAGACCTAACTATGGCTACACCTTC.

This clone is a singleton in its sample. The chain uses TRBV15 and TRBJ2-7, with TRBD1 matching over 10 bases. The CDR3 contains 16 residues. With V trimmed by 0 bases and J by 4 bases, 6 bases remained unmatched. Germline V gene data show CDR1 as LNHNV and CDR2 as YYDKDF (reference sequence). This CDR3 reads CATSRDMTGGIYEQYF. As DNA, the CDR3 is TGTGCCACCAGCAGAGATATGACAGGGGGCATTTACGAGCAGTACTTC.